Presented here are 9 T cell receptor beta chains from one specimen sequenced in a study of cytomegalovirus exposure and HLA in healthy donors. The PCR had 60 Vbeta and 13 Jbeta primers. Using immunoSEQ multiplex PCR, the repertoire was profiled, and TCRdb retains in-frame clones only, with some absent. Across around 210,000 clones, the top ten clones capture 0.9% to 1.4% of the sample. The sequenced sample consisted of PBMCs. The receptor source for this set is a girl aged 2-9 years in good health and CMV-seropositive.

The J gene is TRBJ2-1, the V gene TRBV25-1, with 8 bases fitting TRBD1. J gave up 5 bases and V 8 bases, and 20 bases lay outside the gene matches. The CDR3 extends over 18 amino acids. Germline CDR1 and CDR2: MGHDK and SYGVNS. The CDR3 coding sequence is TGTGCCAGCCCTACTTCTGAGGCAGGGGGCATGGAGGACAATGAGCAGTTCTTC. It specifies CASPTSEAGGMEDNEQFF.

The chain combines TRBV18 with TRBJ1-6; the D gene is possibly TRBD1 (5 bases). The V gene lost 3 bases and the J gene lost 0 bases, with 6 bases spanning the gap. CDR3 length: 15 residues. Germline lookup yields CDR1 KGHSH and CDR2 LQKENI. The CDR3 loop is CASSPDSSYNSPLHF. For the CDR3, the DNA is TGTGCCAGCTCACCCGACAGCTCCTATAATTCACCCCTCCACTTT.

J is TRBJ2-2 and V is TRBV7-9, with D possibly TRBD1 on 5 matching bases. Germline V gives CDR1 SEHNR, CDR2 FQNEAQ (reference sequence). V was pared by 5 bases and J by 5 bases, with 12 bases between. The CDR3 consists of 14 residues. CDR3 sequence reads: CASSPRQRTGELFF. CDR3 DNA sequence: TGTGCCAGCAGCCCCAGACAGAGGACCGGGGAGCTGTTTTTT.

The V and J genes are TRBV13 and TRBJ2-7; tentatively, D is TRBD1 (5 bases). V lost 4 bases to trimming and J lost 3 bases, with 28 bases between them. The germline V gene encodes CDR1 PRHDT and CDR2 FYEKMQ (reference sequence). The CDR3 covers 19 residues. The CDR3 DNA reads TGTGCCAGCAGCTCACATAAAAAAATCTCGACAGATAATTTCTACGAGCAGTACTTC. This codes for CASSSHKKISTDNFYEQYF.

The V gene is TRBV2, the J gene TRBJ2-5; TRBD1 aligns across 10 bases. CDR3 length equals 18 residues. The germline V gene has CDR1 SNHLY and CDR2 FYNNEI. The junction had 11 bases not matched to a gene; V was cut back by 1 base and J by 3 bases. CDR3 sequence (DNA): TGTGCCAGCAGTGAAGACTGGACAGGGGGAGCCGCCAAAGAGACCCAGTACTTC. Amino acids: CASSEDWTGGAAKETQYF.

This rearrangement joins TRBV7-8 to TRBJ1-5, with TRBD1 identical over 7 bases. The CDR3 runs to 13 residues. After removal of 6 bases from V and 5 bases from J, the junction contained 4 bases not matched to a gene. Germline-derived CDR1 and CDR2 are SGHVS and FQNEAQ. CDR3 sequence reads: CASRQGKDQPQHF. CDR3 nucleotides: TGTGCCAGCAGACAGGGGAAGGATCAGCCCCAGCATTTT.

The gene calls are TRBV28 and TRBJ1-3; D is perhaps TRBD1 (5 bases). The V gene's germline CDR1 is MDHEN and CDR2 SYDVKM. V dropped 5 bases and J dropped 0 bases, with 14 bases sitting between them. The CDR3 sequence is 16 residues long. For the CDR3, the DNA is TGTGCCAGCAGTGACGACAGAATCTTCTCTGGAAACACCATATATTTT. It specifies CASSDDRIFSGNTIYF.

The CDR3 coding sequence is TGCGCCAGCAGCCCCCGGACTAGCGGGAGTGCAGATACGCAGTATTTT. Residues: CASSPRTSGSADTQYF. V gene TRBV5-1 combines with J gene TRBJ2-3; 13 nucleotides agree with TRBD2. The CDR3 has 16 amino acids. Germline assignment: CDR1 SGHRS and CDR2 YFSETQ. Trimming cost V 4 bases and J 4 bases; bases outside gene matches: 6.

The rearrangement uses TRBV6-1 and TRBJ1-1; maybe TRBD1 (5 bases). The CDR3 totals 13 residues. Germline assignment: CDR1 MNHNS and CDR2 SASEGT. The ends were cut back, 9 bases at V and 7 bases at J, with 18 bases in the middle. In DNA form, the CDR3 reads TGTGCCAGTAGCGACGGGGGTCTGGGTGAAGCTTTCTTT. It codes for CASSDGGLGEAFF.